The 13 T cell receptor beta chains presented below share a single source sample, sequenced in a study of blood T cell repertoires in COVID-19. Here immunoSEQ multiplex PCR was the method, and the copy in TCRdb shows in-frame clones only, minus some. The table has about 140,000 clones, 86% seen once. Material: PBMCs or T cells enriched from blood (not recorded which). The receptors come from a man over 45 who had recovered from COVID-19.

V and J are TRBV6-5 and TRBJ2-1; TRBD1 might be the D (6 bases). Per germline, CDR1 MNHEY and CDR2 SVGAGI. The CDR3 totals 14 residues. V lost 7 bases and J lost 3, with 13 bases in between. The CDR3 DNA follows: TGTGCCAGCACCGTAAGACAGGACTACAATGAGCAGTTCTTC. This codes for CASTVRQDYNEQFF.

This chain links TRBV6-5 with TRBJ2-7; the D gene is possibly TRBD1 (7 bases). V lost 5 bases and J 6 bases, leaving 14 bases between the germline ends. Germline CDR1 reads MNHEY; CDR2 reads SVGAGI. The CDR3 extends over 13 amino acids. The CDR3 nucleotides read TGTGCCAGCAGTACCTTTCAGGGGGGCGAGCAGTACGTC. Translated: CASSTFQGGEQYV.

This clone has just a few counts. This chain connects TRBV10-3 to TRBJ1-5; 10 bases align to TRBD1. V lost 10 bases and J lost 8; bases outside the gene matches: 11. Germline values: CDR1 ENHRY, CDR2 SYGVKD. The CDR3 has 14 residues. CDR3 protein: CATGGRQGAEPQHF. The CDR3 DNA reads TGTGCCACCGGGGGTAGACAGGGGGCAGAGCCCCAGCATTTT.

This rearrangement joins TRBV24-1 to TRBJ1-1; TRBD1 agrees at 11 bases. V lost 4 bases and J lost 3; bases outside the gene matches: 3. Germline CDR1 and CDR2: KGHDR and SFDVKD. The CDR3 consists of 15 residues. As DNA, the CDR3 is TGTGCCACCAGTGACCCGGGACAGGGGGACACTGAAGCTTTCTTT. Protein product: CATSDPGQGDTEAFF.

J is TRBJ1-2 and V is TRBV2; 7 bases fit TRBD1. The CDR3 spans 15 residues. With 8 bases clipped from V and 0 bases from J, the junction kept 9 bases outside the gene matches. CDR1 SNHLY and CDR2 FYNNEI come from the germline V gene. The CDR3 region is CASGGAGGSNYGYTF. The CDR3 DNA reads as TGTGCCAGCGGCGGGGCAGGGGGTTCTAACTATGGCTACACCTTC.

The sample holds one count of this clone. The chain is built from TRBV5-1 and TRBJ2-5, with a tentative D call TRBD1 (6 bases). Germline CDR1 SGHRS, CDR2 YFSETQ. Trimming left V 0 bases short and J 6 bases short, with 12 bases between. The CDR3 is made up of 14 amino acids. The CDR3 DNA reads as TGCGCCAGCAGCTTGGCCGCAGGGGACAAGACCCAGTACTTC. Its translation: CASSLAAGDKTQYF.

This chain joins TRBV7-9 and TRBJ1-2, with 7 bases lining up with TRBD1. The length of the CDR3 is 14 residues. Losses at the gene ends were 3 bases for V and 4 bases for J; bases not matched to a gene: 5. CDR1 and CDR2 (germline): SEHNR, FQNEAQ (reference sequence). CDR3 DNA sequence: TGTGCCAGCAGCTTTGCGGACAGGATCTATGGCTACACCTTC. Translation: CASSFADRIYGYTF.

The chain carries TRBV6-1 and TRBJ1-6; 7 bases line up with TRBD1. The J segment lost 3 bases and the V segment lost 4 bases, leaving 6 bases of the junction unmatched. CDR3 length: 16 residues. Germline CDR1 MNHNS, CDR2 SASEGT. This CDR3 reads CASSATGISYNSPLHF. CDR3 nucleotide sequence: TGTGCCAGCAGTGCGACAGGGATCAGCTATAATTCACCCCTCCACTTT.

This chain uses TRBV11-2 with TRBJ1-4; D gene uncertain. Germline CDR1 and CDR2: SGHAT and FQNNGV. Trimming shortened V by 5 bases and J by 8 bases, and 18 bases separated the two germline ends. The CDR3 is 15 residues long. CDR3: CASSRFRAGEEKLFF. CDR3 in DNA: TGTGCCAGCAGCCGATTCCGAGCTGGGGAGGAAAAACTGTTTTTT.

This clone came up once. The rearrangement links TRBV10-2 to TRBJ2-3; D unclear. V lost 0 bases to trimming and J lost 5 bases, with 12 bases between them. Germline V lookup: CDR1 WSHSY, CDR2 SAAADI. The CDR3 loop spans 15 amino acids. CDR3 residues: CASSESGFSGDTQYF. CDR3 nucleotides: TGCGCCAGCAGTGAGTCAGGCTTTTCGGGAGATACGCAGTATTTT.

This rearrangement joins TRBV28 to TRBJ2-7; 8 positions match TRBD1. With V trimmed by 3 bases and J by 3 bases, 10 bases remained unmatched. The CDR3 sequence is 16 residues long. Per the germline V gene, CDR1 is MDHEN and CDR2 is SYDVKM. DNA of the CDR3: TGTGCCAGCAGTTTGCAGGGGGCGCGGATAATCTACGAGCAGTACTTC. Translated: CASSLQGARIIYEQYF.

This clone has more than one count but fewer than ten. This chain links TRBV7-3 with TRBJ2-5, with TRBD1 identical over 7 bases. The CDR3 is 14 amino acids. The V gene end was trimmed by 3 bases and the J gene end by 0 bases; junction bases not matched to a gene: 1. Germline CDR1 SGHTA, CDR2 FQGTGA. The CDR3 bases are TGTGCCAGCAGCTTGACAGGGAACCAAGAGACCCAGTACTTC. Protein: CASSLTGNQETQYF. Together with reference TRBV7-3 and TRBJ2-5, the CDR3 gives the full variable domain: GAGVSQTPSNKVTEKGKYVELRCDPISGHTALYWYRQSLGQGPEFLIYFQGTGAADDSGLPNDRFFAVRPEGSVSTLKIQRTERGDSAVYLCASSLTGNQETQYFGPGTRLLVL.

The V and J genes are TRBV7-9 and TRBJ2-2, with 7 bases fitting TRBD1. This CDR3 is 15 amino acids long. The germline V gene encodes CDR1 SEHNR and CDR2 FQNEAQ (reference sequence). The junction had 2 bases not matched to a gene; V was cut back by 1 base and J by 3 bases. CDR3 loop: CASSLDRGHTGELFF. In nucleotides, the CDR3 is TGTGCCAGCAGCTTAGACAGGGGACACACCGGGGAGCTGTTTTTT.